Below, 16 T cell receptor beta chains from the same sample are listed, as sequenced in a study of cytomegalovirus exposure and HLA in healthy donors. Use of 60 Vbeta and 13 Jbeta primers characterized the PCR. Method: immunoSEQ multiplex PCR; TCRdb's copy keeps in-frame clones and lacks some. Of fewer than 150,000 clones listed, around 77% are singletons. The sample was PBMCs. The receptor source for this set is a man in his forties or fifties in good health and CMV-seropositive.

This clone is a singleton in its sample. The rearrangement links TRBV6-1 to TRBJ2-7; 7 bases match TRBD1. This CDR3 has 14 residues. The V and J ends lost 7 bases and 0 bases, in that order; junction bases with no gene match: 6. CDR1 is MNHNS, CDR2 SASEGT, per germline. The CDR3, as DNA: TGTGCCAGCAAGTCGGACAGGAGCTCCTACGAGCAGTACTTC. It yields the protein CASKSDRSSYEQYF.

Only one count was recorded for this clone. The CDR3 sequence: CASSLTRGGAYEQYF. CDR3 coding DNA: TGTGCCAGCAGCCTCACTCGCGGGGGGGCGTACGAGCAGTACTTC. The genes are TRBV4-2 and TRBJ2-7; 9 bases match TRBD2. CDR1 and CDR2 (germline): LGHNA, YNFKEQ. V lost 4 bases and J lost 4; bases outside the gene matches: 8. The CDR3 is 15 residues long.

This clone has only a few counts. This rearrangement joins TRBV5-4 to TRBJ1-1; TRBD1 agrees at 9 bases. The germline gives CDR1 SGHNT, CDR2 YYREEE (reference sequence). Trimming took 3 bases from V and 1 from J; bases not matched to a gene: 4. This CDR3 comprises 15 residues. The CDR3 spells CASSSGQGWNTEAFF. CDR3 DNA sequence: TGTGCCAGCAGCTCGGGACAGGGATGGAACACTGAAGCTTTCTTT.

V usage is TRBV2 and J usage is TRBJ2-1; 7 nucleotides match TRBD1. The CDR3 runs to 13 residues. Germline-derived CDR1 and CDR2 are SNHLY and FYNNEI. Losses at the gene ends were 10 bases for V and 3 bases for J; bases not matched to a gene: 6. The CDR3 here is CAIGTDLYNEQFF. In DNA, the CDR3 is TGTGCCATCGGGACAGATCTCTACAATGAGCAGTTCTTC.

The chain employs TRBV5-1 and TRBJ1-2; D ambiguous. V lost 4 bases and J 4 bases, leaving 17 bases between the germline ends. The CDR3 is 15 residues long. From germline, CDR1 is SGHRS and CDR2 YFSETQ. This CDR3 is CASSPIEGETYGYTF. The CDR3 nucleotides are TGCGCCAGCAGCCCCATTGAGGGTGAGACCTATGGCTACACCTTC.

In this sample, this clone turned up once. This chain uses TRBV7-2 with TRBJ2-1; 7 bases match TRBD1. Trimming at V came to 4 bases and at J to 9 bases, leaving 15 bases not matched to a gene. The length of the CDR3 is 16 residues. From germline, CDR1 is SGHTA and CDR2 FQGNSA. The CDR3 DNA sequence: TGTGCCAGCAGCTCACCAACCCCGGACAGGCACAGTGAGCAGTTCTTC. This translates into CASSSPTPDRHSEQFF.

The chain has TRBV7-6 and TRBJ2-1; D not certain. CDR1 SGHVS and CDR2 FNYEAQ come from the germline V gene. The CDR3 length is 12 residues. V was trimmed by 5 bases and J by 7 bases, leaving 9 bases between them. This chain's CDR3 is CASSHPRNEQFF. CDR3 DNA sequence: TGTGCCAGCAGCCACCCCCGGAATGAGCAGTTCTTC.

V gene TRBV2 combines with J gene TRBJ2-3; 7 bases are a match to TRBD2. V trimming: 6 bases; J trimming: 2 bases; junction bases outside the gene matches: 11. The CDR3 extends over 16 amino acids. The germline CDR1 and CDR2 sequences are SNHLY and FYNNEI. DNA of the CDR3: TGTGCCAGCAGGGAGACTAGCCCCGTCACCACAGATACGCAGTATTTT. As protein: CASRETSPVTTDTQYF.

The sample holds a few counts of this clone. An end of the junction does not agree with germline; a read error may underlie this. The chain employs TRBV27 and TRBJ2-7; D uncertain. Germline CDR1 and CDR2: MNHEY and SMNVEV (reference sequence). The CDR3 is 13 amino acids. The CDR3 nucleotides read TGTGCCAGCAGTTCGACTCTCTCCCACGAGCAGTACTTC. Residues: CASSSTLSHEQYF.

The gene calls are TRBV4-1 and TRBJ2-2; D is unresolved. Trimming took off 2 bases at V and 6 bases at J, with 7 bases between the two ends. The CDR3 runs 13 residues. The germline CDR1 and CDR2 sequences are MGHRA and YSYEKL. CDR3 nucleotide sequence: TGCGCCAGCAGCCAATTTTTCTCCGGGGAGCTGTTTTTT. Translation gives CASSQFFSGELFF.

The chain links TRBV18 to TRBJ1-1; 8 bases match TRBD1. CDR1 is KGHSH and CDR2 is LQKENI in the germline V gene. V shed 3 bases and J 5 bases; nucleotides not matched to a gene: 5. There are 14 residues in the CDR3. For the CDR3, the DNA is TGTGCCAGCTCACCGCAGGGGGCTGAAACTGAAGCTTTCTTT. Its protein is CASSPQGAETEAFF. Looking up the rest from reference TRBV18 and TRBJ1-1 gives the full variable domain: NAGVMQNPRHLVRRRGQEARLRCSPMKGHSHVYWYRQLPEEGLKFMVYLQKENIIDESGMPKERFSAEFPKEGPSILRIQQVVRGDSAAYFCASSPQGAETEAFFGQGTRLTVV.

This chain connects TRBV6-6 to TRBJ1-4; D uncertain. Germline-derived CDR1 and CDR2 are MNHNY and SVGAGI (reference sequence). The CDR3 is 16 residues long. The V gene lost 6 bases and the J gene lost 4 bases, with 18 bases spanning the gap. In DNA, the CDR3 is TGTGCCAGCAGCACTCCTTCGGGTCCATTTAATGAAAAACTGTTTTTT. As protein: CASSTPSGPFNEKLFF.

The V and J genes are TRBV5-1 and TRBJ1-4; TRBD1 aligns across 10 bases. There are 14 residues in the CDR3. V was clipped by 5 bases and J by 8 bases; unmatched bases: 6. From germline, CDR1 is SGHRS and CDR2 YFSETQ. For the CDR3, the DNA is TGCGCCAGCAGGCGGGACAGGGGAAGGGAAAAACTGTTTTTT. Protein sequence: CASRRDRGREKLFF.

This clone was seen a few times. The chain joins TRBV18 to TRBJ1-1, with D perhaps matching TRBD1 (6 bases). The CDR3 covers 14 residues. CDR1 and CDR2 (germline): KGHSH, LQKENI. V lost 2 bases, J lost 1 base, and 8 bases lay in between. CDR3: CASSPGGGNTEAFF. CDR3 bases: TGTGCCAGCTCACCAGGGGGCGGGAACACTGAAGCTTTCTTT.

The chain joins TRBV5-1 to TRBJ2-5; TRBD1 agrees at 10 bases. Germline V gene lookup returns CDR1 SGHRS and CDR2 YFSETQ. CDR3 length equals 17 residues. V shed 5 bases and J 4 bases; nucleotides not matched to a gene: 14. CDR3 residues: CASRPAATGGARETQYF. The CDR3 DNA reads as TGCGCCAGCAGGCCCGCCGCGACAGGGGGCGCAAGAGAGACCCAGTACTTC.

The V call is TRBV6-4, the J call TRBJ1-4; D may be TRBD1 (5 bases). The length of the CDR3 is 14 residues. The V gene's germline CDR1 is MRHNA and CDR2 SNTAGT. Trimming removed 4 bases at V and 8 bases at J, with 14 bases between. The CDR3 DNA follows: TGTGCCAGCAGTGGGAGGGGTTGGGGGGAAAAACTGTTTTTT. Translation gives CASSGRGWGEKLFF.